The clone carrying this TCR beta chain was observed once. The antigen is undetermined. These data originate in a study of OX40 agonist ivuxolimab in advanced cancers. Study-wide background: Prior therapy, whether anti-PD-1, anti-PD-L1 or anti-CTLA-4, was allowed, and roughly 41% had some.

The CDR3 totals 15 residues. Germline loops: CDR1 SGHVS, CDR2 FNYEAQ. V shed 1 base and J shed 4 bases, with 13 bases lying between them. Study results and caveats: Several nonresponders also turned out to have low normalized T-cell clonal expansion. At 0.1 to 3.0 mg/kg, clonal expansion of CD4+ and CD8+ blood T cells had occurred by week 6.

A history of autoimmune disease or systemic immunosuppression excluded patients. Sequencing used immunoSEQ multiplex PCR; TCRdb keeps in-frame clones, though not all of them. This sample has about 88,000 clones, with about 85% found just once. Here the sequenced sample was CD4+ or CD8+ T cells sorted from blood, taken in a trial of the OX40 agonist ivuxolimab. The J gene is TRBJ1-1, the V gene TRBV7-6; possibly TRBD1 for D (5 bases). The receptor's source is an adult with an advanced solid tumor such as melanoma, head and neck, liver or kidney cancer. The CDR3 spells CASSLVHGQGTEAFF. DNA of the CDR3: TGTGCCAGCAGCTTAGTTCACGGCCAGGGCACTGAAGCTTTCTTT.